This passage covers 8 T cell receptor beta chains from one sample sequenced in a study of persistence of HIV-infected CD4 T cells (dated by TCRdb to the early 2020s). TCRbeta repertoires were sequenced from genomic DNA with the immunoSEQ hsTCRB assay version 4 in survey mode. TCRdb's version of the immuneACCESS table is confined to in-frame rearrangements and falls short of the full clone set. An unresolved V gene accounts for under half of the shortfall where checked; the remainder is of unknown origin. The sample table holds fewer than 30,000 clones, of which more than 75% were seen once. 3.5% to 5% of the sample goes to the ten largest clones. Their target antigens are unknown. Interpreted using the paper, the treatment or condition label stands for: suppressive antiretroviral therapy. Lysates of CMV-infected fibroblasts were used at about 11 ug/mL for cell stimulation. Nonresponding CD40L-negative CD69-negative CD45RO-high memory CD4+ T cells were sorted as memory populations depleted of antigen-responding cells.

Sequences were derived from CD4+ T cells sorted from PBMCs after approximately 18-hour stimulation, sampled from a patient who received antiretroviral therapy. The cell subset or site label for this specimen denotes: CD40L-CD69- CD45RO-high memory CD4 T cells not responding to CMV lysate. Every receptor here comes from an adult man with HIV who was CMV-seropositive.

The chain couples TRBV12-3 or TRBV12-4 to TRBJ1-1, with a tentative D call TRBD1 (5 bases). Trimming removed 4 bases at V and 10 bases at J, with 16 bases between. The CDR3 extends over 13 amino acids. CDR3 bases: TGTGCCAGCAGTTGGGGTGCCAGGGTTACAGCTTTCTTT. As protein: CASSWGARVTAFF.

The chain employs TRBV6-5 and TRBJ1-2; no firm D call. The CDR3 spans 12 residues. Germline assignment: CDR1 MNHEY and CDR2 SVGAGI. With 7 bases removed from V and 4 bases from J, the gap between germline ends came to 10 bases. In DNA form, the CDR3 reads TGTGCCAGCACCCAAACTGGCTATGGCTACACCTTC. It codes for CASTQTGYGYTF.

This chain uses TRBV7-6 with TRBJ2-3; D may be TRBD2 (5 bases). Germline V lookup: CDR1 SGHVS, CDR2 FNYEAQ. The CDR3 totals 16 residues. Between the trimmed V and J ends, which lost 5 bases and 0 bases, there was a span of 15 bases. The CDR3 DNA reads as TGTGCCAGCAGCCTGAGGACTGCCACTAGCACAGATACGCAGTATTTT. It codes for CASSLRTATSTDTQYF.

The genes are TRBV10-3 and TRBJ1-3, with 7 bases that match TRBD1. The germline V gene has CDR1 ENHRY and CDR2 SYGVKD. The CDR3 is 13 residues long. The trim removed 7 bases at V and 4 bases at J, leaving 4 bases unmatched. The CDR3 DNA sequence: TGTGCCATCACGACAGGGCCCGGAAACACCATATATTTT. It specifies CAITTGPGNTIYF.

The gene calls are TRBV5-1 and TRBJ1-2; D is undetermined. This CDR3 is built from 12 residues. The germline CDR1 and CDR2 sequences are SGHRS and YFSETQ. V was pared by 2 bases and J by 4 bases, with 6 bases between. The CDR3 sequence is CASSFTGYGYTF. The CDR3 DNA follows: TGCGCCAGCAGCTTTACCGGCTATGGCTACACCTTC.

The rearrangement joins TRBV12-3 or TRBV12-4 to TRBJ2-1, with 10 bases aligning to TRBD2. The CDR3 extends over 13 amino acids. V gave up 4 bases and J gave up 9 bases; unmatched junction bases: 3. The chain's CDR3 is CASSYSGGIEQFF. As DNA, the CDR3 is TGTGCCAGCAGTTATAGCGGGGGGATTGAGCAGTTCTTC.

The chain's CDR3 is CASRPTGSNYGYTF. The CDR3 DNA is TGCGCCAGCCGTCCCACAGGCTCTAACTATGGCTACACCTTC. This chain uses TRBV5-1 with TRBJ1-2; D perhaps matches TRBD1 (5 bases). The CDR3 has 14 amino acids. Trimming removed 7 bases at V and 0 bases at J, with 13 bases between. From germline, CDR1 is SGHRS and CDR2 YFSETQ.

The chain is built from TRBV16 and TRBJ2-2; 7 positions match TRBD1. Germline-derived CDR1 and CDR2 are KGHSY and FQNENV. This CDR3 is built from 15 residues. V shed 5 bases and J 2 bases; nucleotides not matched to a gene: 5. Here the CDR3 reads CASSNRGRNTGELFF. The CDR3 DNA sequence: TGTGCCAGCAGCAACAGGGGACGAAACACCGGGGAGCTGTTTTTT.